This TCR beta chain was sequenced during a study of cytomegalovirus exposure and HLA in healthy donors. In its sample, this clone was seen once. This CDR3 contains 12 residues. Per the germline V gene, CDR1 is SGHTA and CDR2 is FQGTGA. With 2 bases clipped from V and 11 bases from J, the junction kept 6 bases outside the gene matches. PCR primers comprised 60 Vbeta and 13 Jbeta primers. Generated by immunoSEQ multiplex PCR, the TCRdb table keeps only in-frame clones and is missing some. This table has 130,000 to 150,000 clones, approximately 80% appearing once. This chain joins TRBV7-3 and TRBJ2-7; 7 bases align to TRBD2. The sequenced sample was PBMCs. This sequence originates from a female donor in good health and CMV-seronegative. CDR3 nucleotides: TGTGCCAGCAGCTTAGATGCGGGGGAGAAGTACTTC. This translates into CASSLDAGEKYF.